These 32 T cell receptor beta chains were sequenced from one sample in a study of cytomegalovirus exposure and HLA in healthy donors. Both 60 Vbeta primers and 13 Jbeta primers went into the PCR. Sequenced by immunoSEQ multiplex PCR; TCRdb stores in-frame clones only, minus some. Seen here are about 150,000 clones, more than 70% observed once, and the top ten hold about 4.4%. Sequences were obtained from PBMCs. The receptors were gathered from a man over 45 in good health and CMV-seropositive.

The V gene is TRBV7-9, the J gene TRBJ2-7; possible D gene TRBD2, 6 bases. There are 16 residues in the CDR3. Trimming took 1 base from V and 0 from J, leaving 13 bases between them. Germline-derived CDR1 and CDR2 are SEHNR and FQNEAQ (reference sequence). CDR3 sequence (DNA): TGTGCCAGCAGCTTAGGCCGGGGGTTTAGCTCCTACGAGCAGTACTTC. Translated: CASSLGRGFSSYEQYF. Supplemented by reference TRBV7-9 and TRBJ2-7, the full variable domain reads DTGVSQNPRHKITKRGQNVTFRCDPISEHNRLYWYRQTLGQGPEFLTYFQNEAQLEKSRLLSDRFSAERPKGSFSTLEIQRTEQGDSAMYLCASSLGRGFSSYEQYFGPGTRLTVT.

The chain is built from TRBV14 and TRBJ2-5, with D perhaps matching TRBD1 (6 bases). The CDR3 runs 13 residues. The V and J ends lost 5 bases and 7 bases respectively, with 14 bases between them. Per the germline V gene, CDR1 is SGHDN and CDR2 is FVKESK. The CDR3 region is CASSSQGGGTQYF. For the CDR3, the DNA is TGTGCCAGCAGCTCACAGGGCGGCGGGACCCAGTACTTC.

The chain's CDR3 is CASSFMNTEAFF. The CDR3 DNA sequence: TGTGCCAGTAGTTTCATGAACACTGAAGCTTTCTTT. The rearrangement uses TRBV19 and TRBJ1-1; D ambiguous. Deletions cut 5 bases from V and 0 bases from J, with 4 bases between. This CDR3 comprises 12 residues. In germline, CDR1 is LNHDA, CDR2 SQIVND (reference sequence).

The V and J genes are TRBV28 and TRBJ2-1; TRBD2 matches at 10 bases. Trimming removed 6 bases from V and 3 bases from J; junction bases left unmatched: 2. There are 14 residues in the CDR3. CDR1 and CDR2 (germline): MDHEN, SYDVKM. Written as DNA, the CDR3 is TGTGCCAGCAGGGTAGCGGGAGGCTACAATGAGCAGTTCTTC. Translated: CASRVAGGYNEQFF.

The chain carries TRBV7-9 and TRBJ2-7; a weak D match, TRBD1 (5 bases). V was shortened by 5 bases and J by 2 bases, with 10 bases between the two germline ends. CDR1 is SEHNR, CDR2 FQNEAQ, per germline (reference sequence). This CDR3 contains 13 residues. CDR3 sequence reads: CASSHGATYEQYF. DNA for the CDR3: TGTGCCAGCAGCCATGGGGCGACCTACGAGCAGTACTTC.

The chain links TRBV29-1 to TRBJ2-2, with 12 nucleotides matching TRBD2. V was pared by 7 bases and J by 5 bases, with 5 bases of the junction left unmatched. The CDR3 has 14 amino acids. Germline lookup yields CDR1 SQVTM and CDR2 ANQGSEA. The CDR3 loop is CSGRGLAGTGELFF. The CDR3 DNA reads TGCAGCGGACGTGGACTAGCGGGGACCGGGGAGCTGTTTTTT.

The chain is built from TRBV11-2 and TRBJ2-7, with 7 bases aligning to TRBD2. The CDR3 length is 16 residues. V trimming: 6 bases; J trimming: 0 bases; junction bases outside the gene matches: 11. The germline V gene encodes CDR1 SGHAT and CDR2 FQNNGV. The CDR3 sequence is CASSLGGLSFSYEQYF. CDR3 sequence (DNA): TGTGCCAGCAGTTTGGGGGGACTATCATTCTCCTACGAGCAGTACTTC.

The chain is built from TRBV5-6 and TRBJ1-2, with TRBD1 matching 7 bases. Germline loops: CDR1 SGHDT, CDR2 YYEEEE. The length of the CDR3 is 14 residues. V shed 0 bases and J 7 bases; nucleotides not matched to a gene: 6. The CDR3 loop is CASSLGRSGGGYTF. In nucleotides, the CDR3 is TGTGCCAGCAGCTTGGGTCGGTCAGGGGGTGGCTACACCTTC. Full variable domain (rest looked up from reference TRBV5-6 and TRBJ1-2): DAGVTQSPTHLIKTRGQQVTLRCSPKSGHDTVSWYQQALGQGPQFIFQYYEEEERQRGNFPDRFSGHQFPNYSSELNVNALLLGDSALYLCASSLGRSGGGYTFGSGTRLTVV.

This rearrangement joins TRBV7-2 to TRBJ2-3; TRBD2 is a possible D gene (5 bases). The CDR3 runs to 13 residues. Germline CDR1 is SGHTA and CDR2 is FQGNSA. Trimming took off 5 bases at V and 6 bases at J, with 12 bases between the two ends. The CDR3 sequence is CASSPTRRDTQYF. The CDR3 nucleotides read TGTGCCAGCAGCCCCACTAGGCGGGATACGCAGTATTTT.

This sequence joins TRBV5-6 and TRBJ2-1, with 11 bases identical to TRBD2. This CDR3 comprises 18 residues. The ends lost 6 bases at V and 5 bases at J; junction bases unmatched: 16. From germline, CDR1 is SGHDT and CDR2 YYEEEE. CDR3 residues: CASTTSGSMVHRDNEQFF. CDR3 DNA: TGTGCCAGCACAACTAGCGGGAGCATGGTCCATCGTGACAATGAGCAGTTCTTC. Together with reference TRBV5-6 and TRBJ2-1, the CDR3 gives the full variable domain: DAGVTQSPTHLIKTRGQQVTLRCSPKSGHDTVSWYQQALGQGPQFIFQYYEEEERQRGNFPDRFSGHQFPNYSSELNVNALLLGDSALYLCASTTSGSMVHRDNEQFFGPGTRLTVL.

J is TRBJ2-1 and V is TRBV7-7; 9 bases map to TRBD1. The CDR3 consists of 15 residues. Germline CDR1 and CDR2: SSHAT and FNYEAQ (reference sequence). V lost 4 bases, J lost 5 bases, and 6 bases stayed unmatched. CDR3: CASSSGTGSNNEQFF. CDR3 bases: TGTGCCAGCAGCTCCGGGACAGGGTCCAACAATGAGCAGTTCTTC.

In DNA form, the CDR3 reads TGTGCCAGCAGCTTAGTACTTTGGGACAGGGGCGCTGGGGCCAACGTCCTGACTTTC. Translated, it gives CASSLVLWDRGAGANVLTF. The V gene is TRBV7-6, the J gene TRBJ2-6; 10 bases line up with TRBD1. CDR1 and CDR2 (germline): SGHVS, FNYEAQ. The V gene end was trimmed by 1 base and the J gene end by 2 bases; junction bases not matched to a gene: 8. The CDR3 has 19 amino acids.

The chain carries TRBV6-1 and TRBJ2-7; possibly TRBD1 for D (6 bases). The V gene lost 3 bases and the J gene lost 0 bases, with 15 bases spanning the gap. Germline V gene sequence: CDR1 MNHNS, CDR2 SASEGT. This CDR3 comprises 16 residues. The CDR3 region is CASSDTGSPLSYEQYF. CDR3 DNA sequence: TGTGCCAGCAGTGACACAGGGTCACCGCTCTCCTACGAGCAGTACTTC.

The CDR3: CASSPRQANNSPLHF. CDR3 sequence (DNA): TGTGCCAGCAGCCCCCGACAGGCAAATAATTCACCCCTCCACTTT. The chain is built from TRBV7-8 and TRBJ1-6, with D possibly being TRBD1 (6 bases). The V end lost 5 bases, the J end lost 5 bases, and 13 bases lay between the germline ends. The CDR3 extends over 15 amino acids. Germline loops: CDR1 SGHVS, CDR2 FQNEAQ.

This clone was picked up a small number of times. This chain uses TRBV7-9 with TRBJ1-1; 12 nucleotides agree with TRBD1. This CDR3 is built from 17 residues. Per the germline V gene, CDR1 is SEHNR and CDR2 is FQNEAQ (reference sequence). V lost 5 bases to trimming and J lost 5 bases; unmatched junction nucleotides: 12. DNA of the CDR3: TGTGCCAGCAGCCAACCGGGACAGGGGGCTCGGCGGACTGAAGCTTTCTTT. As protein: CASSQPGQGARRTEAFF.

The gene calls are TRBV6-1 and TRBJ1-2; D gene unclear. CDR1 is MNHNS and CDR2 is SASEGT in the germline V gene. This CDR3 has 15 amino acids. Between the trimmed V and J ends, which lost 6 bases and 4 bases, there was a span of 18 bases. The chain's CDR3 is CASSPPLLGSYGYTF. The CDR3 DNA reads as TGTGCCAGCAGCCCCCCGTTACTCGGTAGCTATGGCTACACCTTC.

This clone occurred a few times. The chain has TRBV27 and TRBJ2-7; 7 bases line up with TRBD1. The CDR3 is made up of 16 amino acids. The junction had 14 bases not matched to a gene; V was cut back by 7 bases and J by 2 bases. Germline CDR1 is MNHEY and CDR2 is SMNVEV (reference sequence). This chain's CDR3 is CASIPTRDRGPYEQYF. The CDR3 nucleotides are TGTGCCAGCATTCCTACCCGGGACAGAGGACCCTACGAGCAGTACTTC.

The CDR3 protein is CASSSRRGRAGNEQFF. The CDR3 nucleotides are TGTGCCAGCAGCTCGCGGAGGGGGAGGGCCGGAAATGAGCAGTTCTTC. The rearrangement uses TRBV7-9 and TRBJ2-1; D might be TRBD2 (7 bases). Germline CDR1 SEHNR, CDR2 FQNEAQ (reference sequence). This CDR3 has 16 residues. With 4 bases removed from V and 7 bases from J, the gap between germline ends came to 20 bases.

This clone was counted a single time. The chain is built from TRBV7-9 and TRBJ1-2, with TRBD1 as a possible D gene (5 bases). Germline CDR1 SEHNR, CDR2 FQNEAQ (reference sequence). V shed 5 bases and J shed 1 base, with 14 bases lying between them. This CDR3 has 15 amino acids. The CDR3 sequence: CASSRGTRFNYGYTF. CDR3 coding DNA: TGTGCCAGCAGCCGGGGGACTCGGTTTAACTATGGCTACACCTTC.

V gene TRBV2 combines with J gene TRBJ2-7; possibly TRBD1 for D (6 bases). V was shortened by 6 bases and J by 7 bases, with 10 bases between the two germline ends. The CDR3 has 11 residues. Germline-derived CDR1 and CDR2 are SNHLY and FYNNEI. The CDR3 DNA is TGTGCCAGCAGCCTCGACAGGGAGCAGTACTTC. Protein: CASSLDREQYF.

The chain recombines TRBV5-1 with TRBJ1-6; perhaps TRBD1 as D (5 bases). Germline V gives CDR1 SGHRS, CDR2 YFSETQ. V gave up 1 base and J gave up 11 bases, with 13 bases separating them. The CDR3 has 14 amino acids. CDR3 nucleotide sequence: TGCGCCAGCAGCTTGTCAGGGTCGAGCCCACCCCTCCACTTT. Protein sequence: CASSLSGSSPPLHF.

The rearrangement uses TRBV7-3 and TRBJ2-3; 7 bases fit TRBD2. V dropped 5 bases and J dropped 4; count of bases not matched to a gene: 15. This CDR3 comprises 17 residues. Germline V gene data show CDR1 as SGHTA and CDR2 as FQGTGA. CDR3: CASSPGPGRSVPDTQYF. CDR3 sequence (DNA): TGTGCCAGCAGCCCCGGACCCGGGAGGTCGGTTCCAGATACGCAGTATTTT.

This chain uses TRBV25-1 with TRBJ2-1; possibly TRBD1 for D (6 bases). Per germline, CDR1 MGHDK and CDR2 SYGVNS. V was trimmed by 5 bases and J by 4 bases, leaving 12 bases between them. CDR3 length equals 14 residues. The CDR3 sequence: CASSISGQYNEQFF. The CDR3 coding sequence is TGTGCCAGCAGTATATCAGGACAGTACAATGAGCAGTTCTTC.

V and J are TRBV7-9 and TRBJ2-7, with a tentative D call TRBD2 (7 bases). Germline V lookup: CDR1 SEHNR, CDR2 FQNEAQ (reference sequence). The germline V and J ends were trimmed by 6 bases and 4 bases, with 19 bases remaining between them. The CDR3 contains 15 residues. Here the CDR3 reads CASSGGGGAIYEQYF. The CDR3 nucleotides are TGTGCCAGCAGTGGAGGTGGGGGGGCGATATACGAGCAGTACTTC.

This clone was seen a few times. The chain uses TRBV7-3 and TRBJ2-3; D possibly corresponds to TRBD1 (6 bases). Germline V CDR1 and CDR2: SGHTA, FQGTGA. This CDR3 spans 14 amino acids. V lost 5 bases and J lost 5, with 14 bases in between. The CDR3 DNA reads TGTGCCAGCAGCCCTCAGGGGTTTGGAGATACGCAGTATTTT. This encodes CASSPQGFGDTQYF.

This clone was observed once. V usage is TRBV6-1 and J usage is TRBJ1-2; D uncertain. Germline loops: CDR1 MNHNS, CDR2 SASEGT. The length of the CDR3 is 14 residues. Trimming left V 2 bases short and J 7 bases short, with 14 bases between. The CDR3 DNA reads as TGTGCCAGCAGTGAACAGGCATATGGAGGTGGCTACACCTTC. It codes for CASSEQAYGGGYTF.

This clone occurred a few times. The V gene is TRBV6-1, the J gene TRBJ2-2, with 7 bases lining up with TRBD1. This CDR3 is 20 amino acids long. The trim removed 0 bases at V and 1 base at J, leaving 14 bases unmatched. The germline V gene has CDR1 MNHNS and CDR2 SASEGT. CDR3 bases: TGTGCCAGCAGTGAAGCGCGGATAGGGGGCCGGTCGCTGAACACCGGGGAGCTGTTTTTT. It encodes CASSEARIGGRSLNTGELFF.

This clone was detected once. Other DNA sequences within the sample encode an identical CDR3. V gene TRBV5-1 combines with J gene TRBJ1-1, with D possibly matching TRBD1 (6 bases). The CDR3 runs to 14 residues. CDR1 is SGHRS and CDR2 is YFSETQ in the germline V gene. Trimming left V 0 bases short and J 0 bases short, with 6 bases between. CDR3 in DNA: TGCGCCAGCAGCTTGGGGACAGTGAACACTGAAGCTTTCTTT. This encodes CASSLGTVNTEAFF. Full variable domain (remainder filled in from reference TRBV5-1 and TRBJ1-1): KAGVTQTPRYLIKTRGQQVTLSCSPISGHRSVSWYQQTPGQGLQFLFEYFSETQRNKGNFPGRFSGRQFSNSRSEMNVSTLELGDSALYLCASSLGTVNTEAFFGQGTRLTVV.

The chain employs TRBV27 and TRBJ2-1; a weak D match, TRBD1 (5 bases). CDR1 and CDR2 (germline): MNHEY, SMNVEV (reference sequence). The CDR3 consists of 13 residues. V lost 6 bases and J 8 bases, leaving 14 bases between the germline ends. The CDR3 here is CASSPGLGYEQFF. CDR3 sequence (DNA): TGTGCCAGCAGCCCAGGGCTCGGCTATGAGCAGTTCTTC.

This clone was recorded a few times. The genes are TRBV5-4 and TRBJ2-3; TRBD2 agrees at 7 bases. CDR3 size: 14 residues. Germline V CDR1 and CDR2: SGHNT, YYREEE (reference sequence). The V and J ends lost 3 bases and 6 bases, in that order; junction bases with no gene match: 7. This chain's CDR3 is CASSSPGGRDTQYF. The CDR3 nucleotides read TGTGCCAGCAGCTCCCCGGGAGGTAGGGATACGCAGTATTTT.

The gene calls are TRBV4-3 and TRBJ2-7; the D gene is possibly TRBD1 (7 bases). V lost 3 bases and J 7 bases, leaving 13 bases between the germline ends. This CDR3 region has 13 residues. Germline V CDR1 and CDR2: LGHNA, YSLEER. The CDR3 nucleotides read TGCGCCAGCAGCCAGGCGGGACAGCGGGAGCAGTACTTC. This sequence encodes CASSQAGQREQYF.

The genes are TRBV15 and TRBJ1-5; maybe TRBD1 (6 bases). Trimming took 1 base from V and 6 from J, leaving 10 bases between them. Germline V gives CDR1 LNHNV, CDR2 YYDKDF (reference sequence). CDR3 length equals 14 residues. CDR3 nucleotides: TGTGCCACCAGCAGAGCCCAGGGGCGTCAGCCCCAGCATTTT. This sequence encodes CATSRAQGRQPQHF.